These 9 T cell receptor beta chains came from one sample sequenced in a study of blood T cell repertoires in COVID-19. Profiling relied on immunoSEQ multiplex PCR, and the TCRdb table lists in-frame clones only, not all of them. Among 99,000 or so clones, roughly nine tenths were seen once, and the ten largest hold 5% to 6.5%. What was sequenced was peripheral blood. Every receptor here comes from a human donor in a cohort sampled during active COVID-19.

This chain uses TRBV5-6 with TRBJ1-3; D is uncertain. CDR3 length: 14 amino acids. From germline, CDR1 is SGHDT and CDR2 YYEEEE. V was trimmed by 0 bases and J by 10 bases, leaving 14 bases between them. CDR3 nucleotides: TGTGCCAGCAGCTTGGGGCAGGTCCCCGTTACCATATATTTT. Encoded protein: CASSLGQVPVTIYF.

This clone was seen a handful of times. DNA of the CDR3: TGTGCCAGCAGCTCGGCCGGGCCCCTCCACTTT. Its protein is CASSSAGPLHF. This chain links TRBV7-9 with TRBJ1-6; D gene uncertain. V lost 4 bases, J lost 13 bases, and 8 bases lay in between. The CDR3 length is 11 residues. Germline CDR1 and CDR2: SEHNR and FQNEAQ (reference sequence). Together with reference TRBV7-9 and TRBJ1-6, the CDR3 gives the full variable domain: DTGVSQNPRHKITKRGQNVTFRCDPISEHNRLYWYRQTLGQGPEFLTYFQNEAQLEKSRLLSDRFSAERPKGSFSTLEIQRTEQGDSAMYLCASSSAGPLHFGNGTRLTVT.

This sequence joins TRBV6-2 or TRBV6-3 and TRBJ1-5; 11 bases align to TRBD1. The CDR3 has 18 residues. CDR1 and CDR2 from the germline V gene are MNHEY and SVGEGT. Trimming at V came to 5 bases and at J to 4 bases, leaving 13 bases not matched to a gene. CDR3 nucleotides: TGTGCCAGCAGTAAACAGGACAGGGGGCTTGGTACGAATCAGCCCCAGCATTTT. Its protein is CASSKQDRGLGTNQPQHF.

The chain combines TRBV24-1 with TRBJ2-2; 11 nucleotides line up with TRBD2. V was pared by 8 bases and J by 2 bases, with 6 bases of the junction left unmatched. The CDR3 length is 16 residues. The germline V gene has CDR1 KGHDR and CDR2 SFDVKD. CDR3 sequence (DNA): TGTGCCACCACACCTGGGACTAGCGGAAACACCGGGGAGCTGTTTTTT. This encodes CATTPGTSGNTGELFF.

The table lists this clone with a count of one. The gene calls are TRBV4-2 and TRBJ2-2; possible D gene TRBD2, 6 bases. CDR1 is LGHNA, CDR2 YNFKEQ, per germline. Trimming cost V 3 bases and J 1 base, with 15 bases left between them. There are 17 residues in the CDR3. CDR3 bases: TGTGCCAGCAGCCAGCCTCCCCGGGACTTGAACACCGGGGAGCTGTTTTTT. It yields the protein CASSQPPRDLNTGELFF.

The CDR3 bases are TGTGCCAGTACCCCAGGACTAGCCTTTAGTGAGACCCAGTACTTC. Translated: CASTPGLAFSETQYF. V and J are TRBV19 and TRBJ2-5; 8 bases agree with TRBD2. After removal of 7 bases from V and 5 bases from J, the junction contained 12 bases not matched to a gene. The length of the CDR3 is 15 residues. Germline values: CDR1 LNHDA, CDR2 SQIVND (reference sequence). Supplemented by reference TRBV19 and TRBJ2-5, the full variable domain reads DGGITQSPKYLFRKEGQNVTLSCEQNLNHDAMYWYRQDPGQGLRLIYYSQIVNDFQKGDIAEGYSVSREKKESFPLTVTSAQKNPTAFYLCASTPGLAFSETQYFGPGTRLLVL.

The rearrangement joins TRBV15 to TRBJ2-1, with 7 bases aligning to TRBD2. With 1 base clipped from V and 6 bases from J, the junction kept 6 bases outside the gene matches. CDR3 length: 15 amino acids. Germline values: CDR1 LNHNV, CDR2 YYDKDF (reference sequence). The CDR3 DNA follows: TGTGCCACCAGCAGAGTGAGGACTAGAGGCAATGAGCAGTTCTTC. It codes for CATSRVRTRGNEQFF.

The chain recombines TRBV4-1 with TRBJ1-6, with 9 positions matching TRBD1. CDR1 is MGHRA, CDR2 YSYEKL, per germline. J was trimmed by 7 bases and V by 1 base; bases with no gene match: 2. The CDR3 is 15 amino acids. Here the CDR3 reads CASSQGGTGNSPLHF. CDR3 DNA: TGCGCCAGCAGCCAAGGGGGGACAGGGAATTCACCCCTCCACTTT.

DNA of the CDR3: TGTGCCAGCAGCTCTGGGGGCAGAGCTCAGCCCCAGCATTTT. This translates into CASSSGGRAQPQHF. The chain employs TRBV27 and TRBJ1-5, with TRBD1 as a possible D gene (6 bases). V dropped 6 bases and J dropped 6 bases, with 15 bases sitting between them. CDR1 MNHEY and CDR2 SMNVEV come from the germline V gene (reference sequence). The CDR3 is 14 amino acids.